This TCR beta chain was recorded in a study of PD-1 blockade in classical Hodgkin lymphoma. Germline V CDR1 and CDR2: MGHRA, YSYEKL. V lost 1 base, J lost 10 bases, and 16 bases lay in between. The CDR3 loop spans 14 amino acids. The patients all showed relapse after autologous stem cell transplantation, while their brentuximab vedotin exposure varied. This table comes from immunoSEQ multiplex PCR, and its TCRdb copy is limited to in-frame clones, with some not included. The sample consists of tens of thousands of clones, just under 75% of them appearing once. The receptor was isolated from a human donor with classical Hodgkin lymphoma. The starting material was peripheral blood mononuclear cells (PBMCs), obtained before the second cycle of nivolumab. The chain uses TRBV4-1 and TRBJ1-1; a weak D match, TRBD1 (5 bases). The DNA for the CDR3 is TGCGCCAGCAGCCAAGCTACAGGCCTTACGGGAGCTTTCTTT. Translation: CASSQATGLTGAFF.